The 3 T cell receptor beta chains given below trace back to one sample, sequenced in a study of T cell repertoires in cytomegalovirus infection. Which antigens these TCRs recognize remains unknown. TCRdb re-analysed the reads in MiXCR, keeping a single row per CDR3 protein. The profile shows hundreds of thousands of distinct CDR3 sequences, around 30% of them singletons. The sequences come from cultured PBMCs, collected from culture after CMV antigen stimulation. The receptors shown here come from a human donor in good health (CMV status not recorded). Some clones in this sample may be carry-over from other donors' samples.

The rearrangement uses TRBV12-5 and TRBJ2-5; the match to TRBD1 covers 8 bases. The CDR3 runs 16 residues. Trimming took 1 base from V and 5 from J; bases not matched to a gene: 9. Looked up from germline, CDR1 is LGHNT and CDR2 is FRNRAP. The CDR3, as DNA: TGTGCTAGTGGTTTGGACACACGGGACAGGTTTGAGACCCAGTACTTC. Translated, it gives CASGLDTRDRFETQYF.

The chain combines TRBV10-3 with TRBJ1-1; D remains ambiguous. V was clipped by 3 bases and J by 7 bases, with 9 bases between them. There are 12 residues in the CDR3. Germline lookup yields CDR1 ENHRY and CDR2 SYGVKD. Here the CDR3 reads CAISDDGLEAFF. Here the CDR3 DNA reads TGTGCCATCAGTGACGACGGTCTTGAAGCTTTCTTT.

Only a few counts were recorded for this clonotype. The V gene is TRBV10-3, the J gene TRBJ1-5; D is possibly TRBD1 (5 bases). The CDR3 has 13 residues. V dropped 4 bases and J dropped 5 bases, with 9 bases sitting between them. Germline V gene data show CDR1 as ENHRY and CDR2 as SYGVKD. DNA for the CDR3: TGTGCCATCAGTGGACAGCAAGATCAGCCCCAGCATTTT. This sequence encodes CAISGQQDQPQHF.